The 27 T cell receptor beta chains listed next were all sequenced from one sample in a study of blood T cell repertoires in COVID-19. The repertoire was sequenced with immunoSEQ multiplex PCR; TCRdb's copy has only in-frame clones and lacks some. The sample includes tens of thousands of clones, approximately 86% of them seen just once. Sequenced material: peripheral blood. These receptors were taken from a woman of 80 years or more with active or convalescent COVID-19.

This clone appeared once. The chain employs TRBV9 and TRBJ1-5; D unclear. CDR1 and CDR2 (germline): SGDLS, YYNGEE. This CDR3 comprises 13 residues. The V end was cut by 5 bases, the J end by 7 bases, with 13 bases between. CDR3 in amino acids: CASSQSVAQPQHF. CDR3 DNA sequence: TGTGCCAGCAGTCAGTCCGTAGCACAGCCCCAGCATTTT.

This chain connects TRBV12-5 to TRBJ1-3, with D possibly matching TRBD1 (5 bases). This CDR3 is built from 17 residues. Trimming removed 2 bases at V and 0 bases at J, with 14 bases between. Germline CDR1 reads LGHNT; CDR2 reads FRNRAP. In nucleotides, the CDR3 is TGTGCTAGTGGTTTGAGCGACAGTAAACTCTCTGGAAACACCATATATTTT. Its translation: CASGLSDSKLSGNTIYF.

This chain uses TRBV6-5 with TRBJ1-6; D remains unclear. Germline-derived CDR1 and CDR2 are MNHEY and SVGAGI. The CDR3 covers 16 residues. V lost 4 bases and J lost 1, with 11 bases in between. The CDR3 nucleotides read TGTGCCAGCAGTTTGGGAGGTAGGTCCTATAATTCACCCCTCCACTTT. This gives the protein CASSLGGRSYNSPLHF.

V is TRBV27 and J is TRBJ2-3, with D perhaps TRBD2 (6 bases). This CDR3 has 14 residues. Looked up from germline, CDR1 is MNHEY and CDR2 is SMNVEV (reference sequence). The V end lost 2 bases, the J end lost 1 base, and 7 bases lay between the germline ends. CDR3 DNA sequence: TGTGCCAGCAGTTTACTAGCGCGCACAGATACGCAGTATTTT. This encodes CASSLLARTDTQYF.

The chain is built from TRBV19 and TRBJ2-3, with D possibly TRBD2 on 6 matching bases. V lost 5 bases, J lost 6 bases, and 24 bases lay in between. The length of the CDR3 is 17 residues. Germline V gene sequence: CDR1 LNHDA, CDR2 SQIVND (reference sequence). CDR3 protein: CASSPLKGGRSGDTQYF. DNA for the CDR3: TGTGCCAGTAGTCCGCTTAAGGGAGGTAGATCGGGGGATACGCAGTATTTT.

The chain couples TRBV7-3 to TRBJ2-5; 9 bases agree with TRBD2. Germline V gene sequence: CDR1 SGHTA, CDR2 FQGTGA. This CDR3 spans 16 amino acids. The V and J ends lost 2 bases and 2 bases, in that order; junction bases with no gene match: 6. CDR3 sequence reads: CASSLSASGVQETQYF. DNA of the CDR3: TGTGCCAGCAGCTTATCGGCTAGCGGGGTGCAAGAGACCCAGTACTTC.

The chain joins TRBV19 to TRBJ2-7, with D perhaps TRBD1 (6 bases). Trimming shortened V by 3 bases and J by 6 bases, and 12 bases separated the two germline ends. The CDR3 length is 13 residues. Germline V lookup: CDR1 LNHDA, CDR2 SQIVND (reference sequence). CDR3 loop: CASSIRDNSEQYF. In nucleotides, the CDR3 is TGTGCCAGTAGTATTAGGGACAATTCCGAGCAGTACTTC.

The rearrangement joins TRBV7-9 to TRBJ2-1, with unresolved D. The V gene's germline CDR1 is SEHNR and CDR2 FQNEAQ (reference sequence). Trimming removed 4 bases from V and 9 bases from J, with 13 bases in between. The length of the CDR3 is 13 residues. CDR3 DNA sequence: TGTGCCAGCAGCTCCGACGGGTTGCCTGAGCAGTTCTTC. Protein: CASSSDGLPEQFF.

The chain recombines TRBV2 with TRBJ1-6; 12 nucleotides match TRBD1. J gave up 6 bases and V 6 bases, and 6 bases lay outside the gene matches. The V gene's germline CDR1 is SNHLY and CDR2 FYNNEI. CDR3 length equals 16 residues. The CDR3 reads CASRAGTGGFNSPLHF. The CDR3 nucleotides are TGTGCCAGCAGGGCCGGGACAGGGGGCTTTAATTCACCCCTCCACTTT.

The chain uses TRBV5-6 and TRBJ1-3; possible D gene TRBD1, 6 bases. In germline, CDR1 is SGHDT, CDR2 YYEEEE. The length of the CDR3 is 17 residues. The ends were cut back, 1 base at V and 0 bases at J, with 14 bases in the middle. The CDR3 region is CASSLWDMITSGNTIYF. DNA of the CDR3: TGTGCCAGCAGCTTGTGGGACATGATAACCTCTGGAAACACCATATATTTT.

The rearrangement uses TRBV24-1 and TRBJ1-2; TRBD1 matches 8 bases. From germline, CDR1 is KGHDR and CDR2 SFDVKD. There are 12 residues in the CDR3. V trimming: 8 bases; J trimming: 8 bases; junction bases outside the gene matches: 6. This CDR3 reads CATNSRGLGYTF. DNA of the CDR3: TGTGCCACCAATTCCAGGGGGCTCGGCTACACCTTC.

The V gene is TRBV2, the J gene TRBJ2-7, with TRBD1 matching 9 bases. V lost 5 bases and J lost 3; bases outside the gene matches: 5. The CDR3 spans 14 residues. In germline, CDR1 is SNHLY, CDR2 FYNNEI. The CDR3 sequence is CASSLQGAGYEQYF. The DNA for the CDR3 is TGTGCCAGCAGTTTACAGGGGGCTGGCTACGAGCAGTACTTC.

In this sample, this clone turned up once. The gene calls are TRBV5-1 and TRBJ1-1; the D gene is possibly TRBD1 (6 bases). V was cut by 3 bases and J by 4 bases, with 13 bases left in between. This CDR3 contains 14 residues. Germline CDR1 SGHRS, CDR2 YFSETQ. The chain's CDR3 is CASSYRSGVTEAFF. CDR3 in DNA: TGCGCCAGCAGCTACAGATCAGGGGTCACTGAAGCTTTCTTT.

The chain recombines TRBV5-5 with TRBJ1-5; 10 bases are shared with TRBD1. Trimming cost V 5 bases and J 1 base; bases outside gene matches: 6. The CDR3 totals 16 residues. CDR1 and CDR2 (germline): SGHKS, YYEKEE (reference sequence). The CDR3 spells CASRGGQGLSNQPQHF. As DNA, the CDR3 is TGTGCCAGCAGGGGGGGACAGGGGTTGAGCAATCAGCCCCAGCATTTT.

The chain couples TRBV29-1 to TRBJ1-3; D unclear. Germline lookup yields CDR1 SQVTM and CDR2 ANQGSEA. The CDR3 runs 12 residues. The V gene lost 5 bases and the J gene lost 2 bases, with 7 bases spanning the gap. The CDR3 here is CSVNGAGNTIYF. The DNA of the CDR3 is TGCAGCGTTAATGGAGCTGGAAACACCATATATTTT.

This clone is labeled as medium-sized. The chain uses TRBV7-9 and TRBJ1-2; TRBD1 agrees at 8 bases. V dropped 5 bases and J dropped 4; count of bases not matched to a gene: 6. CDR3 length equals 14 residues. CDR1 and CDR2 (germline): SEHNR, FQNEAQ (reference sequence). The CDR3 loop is CASSKDREAYGYTF. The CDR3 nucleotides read TGTGCCAGCAGCAAGGACAGGGAGGCCTATGGCTACACCTTC. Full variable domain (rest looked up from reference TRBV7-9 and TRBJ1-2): DTGVSQNPRHKITKRGQNVTFRCDPISEHNRLYWYRQTLGQGPEFLTYFQNEAQLEKSRLLSDRFSAERPKGSFSTLEIQRTEQGDSAMYLCASSKDREAYGYTFGSGTRLTVV.

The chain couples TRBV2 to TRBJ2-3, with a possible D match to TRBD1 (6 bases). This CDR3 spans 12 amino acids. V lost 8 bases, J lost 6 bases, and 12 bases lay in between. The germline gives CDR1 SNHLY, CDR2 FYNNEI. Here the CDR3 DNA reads TGTGCCAGCGGAACAGGGTCCGATACGCAGTATTTT. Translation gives CASGTGSDTQYF.

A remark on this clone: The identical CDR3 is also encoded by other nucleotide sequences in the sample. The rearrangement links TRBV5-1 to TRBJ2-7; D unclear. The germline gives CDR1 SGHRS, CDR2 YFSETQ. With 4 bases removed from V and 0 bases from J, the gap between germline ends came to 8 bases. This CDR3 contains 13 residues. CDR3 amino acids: CASSTPSSYEQYF. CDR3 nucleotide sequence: TGCGCCAGCAGCACTCCTAGCTCCTACGAGCAGTACTTC.

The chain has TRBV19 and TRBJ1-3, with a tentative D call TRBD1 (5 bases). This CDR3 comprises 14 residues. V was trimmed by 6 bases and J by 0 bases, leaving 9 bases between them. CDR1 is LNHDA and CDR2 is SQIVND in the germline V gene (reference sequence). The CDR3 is CASRQESSGNTIYF. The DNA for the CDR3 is TGTGCCAGTAGACAGGAGTCCTCTGGAAACACCATATATTTT.

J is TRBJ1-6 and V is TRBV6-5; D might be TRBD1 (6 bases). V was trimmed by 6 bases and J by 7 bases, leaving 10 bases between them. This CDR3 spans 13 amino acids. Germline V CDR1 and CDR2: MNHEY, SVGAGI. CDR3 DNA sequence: TGTGCCAGCAGAGCCCAGGGGAATTCACCCCTCCACTTT. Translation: CASRAQGNSPLHF.

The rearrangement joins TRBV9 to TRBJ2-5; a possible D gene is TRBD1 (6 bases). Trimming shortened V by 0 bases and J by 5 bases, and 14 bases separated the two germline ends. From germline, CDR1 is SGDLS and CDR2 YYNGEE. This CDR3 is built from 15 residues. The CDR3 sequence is CASSVDTGRRETQYF. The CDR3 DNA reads TGTGCCAGCAGCGTAGATACAGGGCGGAGGGAGACCCAGTACTTC.

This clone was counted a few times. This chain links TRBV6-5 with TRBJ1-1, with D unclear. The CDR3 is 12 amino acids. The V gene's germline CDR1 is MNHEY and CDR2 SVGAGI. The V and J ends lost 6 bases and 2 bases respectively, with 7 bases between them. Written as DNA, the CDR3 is TGTGCCAGCAGCCCCAGAAACACTGAAGCTTTCTTT. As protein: CASSPRNTEAFF.

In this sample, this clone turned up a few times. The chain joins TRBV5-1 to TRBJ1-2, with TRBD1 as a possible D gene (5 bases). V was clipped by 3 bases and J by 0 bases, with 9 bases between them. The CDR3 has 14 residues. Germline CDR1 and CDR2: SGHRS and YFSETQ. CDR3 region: CASSSQGTNYGYTF. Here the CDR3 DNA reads TGCGCCAGCAGCTCTCAGGGAACTAACTATGGCTACACCTTC.

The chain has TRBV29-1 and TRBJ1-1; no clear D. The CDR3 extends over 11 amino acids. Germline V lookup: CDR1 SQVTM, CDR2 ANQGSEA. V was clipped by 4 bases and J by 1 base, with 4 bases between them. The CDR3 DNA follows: TGCAGCGTTGGACAGAACACTGAAGCTTTCTTT. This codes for CSVGQNTEAFF.

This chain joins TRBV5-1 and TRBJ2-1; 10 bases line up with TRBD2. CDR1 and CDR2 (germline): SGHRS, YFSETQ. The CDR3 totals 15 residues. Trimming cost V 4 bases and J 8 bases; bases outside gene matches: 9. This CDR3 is CASSLLSSGSDEQFF. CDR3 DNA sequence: TGCGCCAGCAGCCTGTTGTCTAGCGGGAGTGATGAGCAGTTCTTC. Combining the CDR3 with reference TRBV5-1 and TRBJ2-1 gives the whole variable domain KAGVTQTPRYLIKTRGQQVTLSCSPISGHRSVSWYQQTPGQGLQFLFEYFSETQRNKGNFPGRFSGRQFSNSRSEMNVSTLELGDSALYLCASSLLSSGSDEQFFGPGTRLTVL.

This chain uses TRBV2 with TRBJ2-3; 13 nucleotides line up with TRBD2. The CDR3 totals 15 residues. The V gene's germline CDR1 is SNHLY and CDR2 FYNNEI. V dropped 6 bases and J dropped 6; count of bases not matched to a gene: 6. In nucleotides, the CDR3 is TGTGCCAGCAGCGGGACTAGCGGGAAAGTGGATACGCAGTATTTT. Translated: CASSGTSGKVDTQYF.

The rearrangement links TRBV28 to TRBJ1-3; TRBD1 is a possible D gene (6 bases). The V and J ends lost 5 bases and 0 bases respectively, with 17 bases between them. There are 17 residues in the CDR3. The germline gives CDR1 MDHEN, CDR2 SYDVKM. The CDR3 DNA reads TGTGCCAGCAGTCAGTTCCTTGGGGGCAGCTCTGGAAACACCATATATTTT. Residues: CASSQFLGGSSGNTIYF.